Included here is one TCR beta chain sequence, with context. In the original workflow: From reference gene primer amplification, estimates of nucleated cell counts were derived. Only in-frame clones appear in the TCRdb table, and some are missing; sequencing was by immunoSEQ multiplex PCR. V and J calls and clone size are as listed in that table; D and trimming were resolved from the DNA. The table shows about 72,000 clones, with over 80% occurring only once. This sample was taken from a study of blood T cell repertoires in COVID-19. Study-level information: Italy, Spain and the United States were the sources of the convalescent and acute COVID-19 samples. Sample material is recorded as cDNA or gDNA derived from T cells, B-cell-depleted T cells, or PBMCs.

Trimming pared 0 bases from V and 8 bases from J, leaving 13 bases between. The CDR3 runs 14 residues. The germline V gene encodes CDR1 SGHAT and CDR2 FQNNGV. The V gene is TRBV11-2, the J gene TRBJ1-2; weak D call: TRBD1 (6 bases). This TCR was sampled from a human donor in a cohort sampled during active COVID-19. The sequenced sample consisted of peripheral blood. In DNA form, the CDR3 reads TGTGCCAGCAGCTTAGATAACAGGGCCCTGGGCTACACCTTC. Amino acid sequence: CASSLDNRALGYTF.